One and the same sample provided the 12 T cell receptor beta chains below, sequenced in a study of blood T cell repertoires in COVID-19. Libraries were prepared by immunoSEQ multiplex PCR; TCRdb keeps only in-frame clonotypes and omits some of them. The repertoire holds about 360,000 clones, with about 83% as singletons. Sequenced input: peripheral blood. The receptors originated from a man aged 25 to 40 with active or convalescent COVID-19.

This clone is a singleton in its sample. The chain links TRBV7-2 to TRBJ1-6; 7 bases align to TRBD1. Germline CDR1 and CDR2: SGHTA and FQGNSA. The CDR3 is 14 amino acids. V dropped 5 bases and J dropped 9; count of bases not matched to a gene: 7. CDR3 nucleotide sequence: TGTGCCAGCAGCCTTGGACAGGTCCTTTCACCCCTCCACTTT. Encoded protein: CASSLGQVLSPLHF.

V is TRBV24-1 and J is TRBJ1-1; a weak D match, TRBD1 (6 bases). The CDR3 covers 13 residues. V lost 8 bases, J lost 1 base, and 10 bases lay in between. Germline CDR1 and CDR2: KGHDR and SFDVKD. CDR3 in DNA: TGTGCCACCAAATGGGGGCCGAACACTGAAGCTTTCTTT. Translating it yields CATKWGPNTEAFF.

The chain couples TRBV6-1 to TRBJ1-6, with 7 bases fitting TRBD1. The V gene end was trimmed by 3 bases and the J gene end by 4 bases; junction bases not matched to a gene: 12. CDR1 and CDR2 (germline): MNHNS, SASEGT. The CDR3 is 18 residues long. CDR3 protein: CASSEVVTGLVYNSPLHF. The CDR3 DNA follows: TGTGCCAGCAGTGAGGTCGTGACAGGGCTAGTTTATAATTCACCCCTCCACTTT.

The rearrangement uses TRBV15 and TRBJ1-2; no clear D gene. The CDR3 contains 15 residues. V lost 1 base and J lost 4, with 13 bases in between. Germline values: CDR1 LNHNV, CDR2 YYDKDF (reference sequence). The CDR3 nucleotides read TGTGCCACCAGCAGAGTCGCGGGAATAGCCTATGGCTACACCTTC. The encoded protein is CATSRVAGIAYGYTF.

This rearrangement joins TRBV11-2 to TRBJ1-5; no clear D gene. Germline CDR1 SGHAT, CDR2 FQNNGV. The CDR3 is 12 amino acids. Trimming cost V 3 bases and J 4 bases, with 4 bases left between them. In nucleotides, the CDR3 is TGTGCCAGCAGCTTCACTAATCAGCCCCAGCATTTT. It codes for CASSFTNQPQHF. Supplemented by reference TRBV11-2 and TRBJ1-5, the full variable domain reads EAGVAQSPRYKIIEKRQSVAFWCNPISGHATLYWYQQILGQGPKLLIQFQNNGVVDDSQLPKDRFSAERLKGVDSTLKIQPAKLEDSAVYLCASSFTNQPQHFGDGTRLSIL.

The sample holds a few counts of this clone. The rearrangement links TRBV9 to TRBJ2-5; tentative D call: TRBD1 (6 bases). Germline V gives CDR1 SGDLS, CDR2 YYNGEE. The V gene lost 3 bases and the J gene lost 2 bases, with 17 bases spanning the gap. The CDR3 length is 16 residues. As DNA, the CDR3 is TGTGCCAGCAGCGCCGGAATCGGACAGTTACAAGAGACCCAGTACTTC. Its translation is CASSAGIGQLQETQYF.

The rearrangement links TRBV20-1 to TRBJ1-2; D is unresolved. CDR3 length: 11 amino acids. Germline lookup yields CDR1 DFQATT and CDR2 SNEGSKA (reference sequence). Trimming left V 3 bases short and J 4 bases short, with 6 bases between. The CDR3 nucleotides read TGCAGTGCTAGTCACGGCTATGGCTACACCTTC. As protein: CSASHGYGYTF.

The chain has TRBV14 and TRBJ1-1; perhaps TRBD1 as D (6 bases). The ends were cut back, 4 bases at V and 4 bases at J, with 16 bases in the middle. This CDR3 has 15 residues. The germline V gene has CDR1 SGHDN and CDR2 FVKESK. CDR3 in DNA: TGTGCCAGCAGCCCACTCACAGGGTCGGGCACTGAAGCTTTCTTT. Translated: CASSPLTGSGTEAFF.

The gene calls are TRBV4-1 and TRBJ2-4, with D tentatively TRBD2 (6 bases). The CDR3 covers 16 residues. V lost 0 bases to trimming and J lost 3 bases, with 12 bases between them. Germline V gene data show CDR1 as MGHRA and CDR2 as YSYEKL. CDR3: CASSQEGRGVKNIQYF. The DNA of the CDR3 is TGCGCCAGCAGCCAAGAAGGCCGCGGGGTCAAAAACATTCAGTACTTC.

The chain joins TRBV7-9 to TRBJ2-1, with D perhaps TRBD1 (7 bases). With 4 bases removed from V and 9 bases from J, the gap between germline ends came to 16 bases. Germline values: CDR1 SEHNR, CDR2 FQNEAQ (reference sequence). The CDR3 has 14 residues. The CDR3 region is CASSSARQGGEQFF. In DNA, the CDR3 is TGTGCCAGCAGCTCCGCCCGACAGGGAGGTGAGCAGTTCTTC. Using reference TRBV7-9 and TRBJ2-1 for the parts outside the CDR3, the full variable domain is DTGVSQNPRHKITKRGQNVTFRCDPISEHNRLYWYRQTLGQGPEFLTYFQNEAQLEKSRLLSDRFSAERPKGSFSTLEIQRTEQGDSAMYLCASSSARQGGEQFFGPGTRLTVL.

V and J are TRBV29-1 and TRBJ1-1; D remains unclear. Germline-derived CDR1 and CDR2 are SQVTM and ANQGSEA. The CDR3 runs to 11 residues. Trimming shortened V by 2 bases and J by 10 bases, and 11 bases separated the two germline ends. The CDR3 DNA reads TGCAGCGTTGAATCGGGGTATGCAGCTTTCTTT. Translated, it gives CSVESGYAAFF.

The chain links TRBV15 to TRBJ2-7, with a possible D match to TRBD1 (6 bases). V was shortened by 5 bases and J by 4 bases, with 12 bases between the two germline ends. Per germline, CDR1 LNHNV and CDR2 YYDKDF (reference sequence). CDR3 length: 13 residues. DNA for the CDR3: TGTGCCACCAGCCCACAGGGATGGTACGAGCAGTACTTC. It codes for CATSPQGWYEQYF.